Below, 22 T cell receptor beta chains from the same sample are listed, as sequenced in a study of CXCR3-negative and CXCR3-positive naive CD8 T cells. UMI-labeled TRB cDNA libraries were prepared by 5' RACE. Each CDR3 protein gets one entry in TCRdb, which reprocessed the 5' RACE reads and gives no DNA. The table for this sample gives about 38,000 distinct CDR3 sequences. The sequenced sample consisted of memory CD8+ T cells from blood. The receptors shown here come from a human donor in good health. Some clones in this sample may be carry-over from other donors' samples.

The chain has TRBV6-5 and TRBJ1-6. The CDR3 contains 15 residues. Looked up from germline, CDR1 is MNHEY and CDR2 is SVGAGI. The chain's CDR3 is CASRELAPYNSPLHF.

This sequence joins TRBV7-9 and TRBJ1-5; the TRBD1 assignment by TCRdb is unverifiable without DNA. The germline V gene has CDR1 SEHNR and CDR2 FQNEAQ (reference sequence). The CDR3 contains 17 residues. CDR3 region: CASSSAPDRGPDQPQHF.

The V gene is TRBV12-5, the J gene TRBJ1-5; the D call from TCRdb, TRBD1, cannot be confirmed without DNA. This CDR3 spans 14 amino acids. CDR1 is LGHNT and CDR2 is FRNRAP in the germline V gene. The CDR3 region is CASGLGTGAQPQHF.

V gene TRBV7-8 combines with J gene TRBJ2-4. This CDR3 is 11 amino acids long. The germline V gene encodes CDR1 SGHVS and CDR2 FQNEAQ. CDR3 residues: CASSWGNIQYF.

This sequence joins TRBV7-9 and TRBJ2-5; TCRdb's D call of TRBD1 is untestable without DNA. This CDR3 is 13 amino acids long. Germline V CDR1 and CDR2: SEHNR, FQNEAQ (reference sequence). CDR3 in amino acids: CASSFDGGETQYF.

This chain joins TRBV6-1 and TRBJ2-1; TCRdb calls TRBD1, which cannot be checked without DNA. Germline V gene lookup returns CDR1 MNHNS and CDR2 SASEGT. This CDR3 has 14 residues. The CDR3: CASSAGQGPDEQFF.

V gene TRBV4-2 combines with J gene TRBJ2-6; the D call of TRBD1 rests on TCRdb alone, since no DNA is present to check it. In germline, CDR1 is LGHNA, CDR2 YNFKEQ. This CDR3 contains 16 residues. The CDR3 here is CASSQASGTGGNVLTF.

The chain joins TRBV6-2 or TRBV6-3 to TRBJ2-6; the D gene TCRdb calls, TRBD1, cannot be checked with no DNA. The germline V gene has CDR1 MNHEY and CDR2 SVGEGT. The CDR3 length is 19 residues. The chain's CDR3 is CASSTPRTGNVSGANVLTF.

The V gene is TRBV6-2 or TRBV6-3, the J gene TRBJ2-1; the TRBD1 assignment by TCRdb is unverifiable without DNA. Germline V gene lookup returns CDR1 MNHEY and CDR2 SVGEGT. This CDR3 is built from 15 residues. The CDR3 sequence is CASSYGTGERNEQFF.

V gene TRBV28 combines with J gene TRBJ2-7. CDR1 and CDR2 (germline): MDHEN, SYDVKM. There are 12 residues in the CDR3. The CDR3 sequence is CASTPGVHEQYF.

CDR3 protein: CASSLGRSRSPYNEQFF. V is TRBV7-8 and J is TRBJ2-1; TCRdb reports TRBD2, a call that lacks DNA to check it against. Germline CDR1 is SGHVS and CDR2 is FQNEAQ. The CDR3 sequence is 17 residues long. The variable domain in full, completed from reference TRBV7-8 and TRBJ2-1, reads GAGVSQSPRYKVAKRGQDVALRCDPISGHVSLFWYQQALGQGPEFLTYFQNEAQLDKSGLPSDRFFAERPEGSVSTLKIQRTQQEDSAVYLCASSLGRSRSPYNEQFFGPGTRLTVL.

The chain recombines TRBV20-1 with TRBJ2-7. Germline assignment: CDR1 DFQATT and CDR2 SNEGSKA (reference sequence). The CDR3 spans 13 residues. CDR3 sequence reads: CSARFLADYEQYF.

The CDR3 sequence: CASSLGLGGRAYEQYF. The J gene is TRBJ2-7, the V gene TRBV13. This CDR3 region has 16 residues. CDR1 and CDR2 (germline): PRHDT, FYEKMQ (reference sequence). The full variable domain, in which reference TRBV13 and TRBJ2-7 provide the parts outside the CDR3, is AAGVIQSPRHLIKEKRETATLKCYPIPRHDTVYWYQQGPGQDPQFLISFYEKMQSDKGSIPDRFSAQQFSDYHSELNMSSLELGDSALYFCASSLGLGGRAYEQYFGPGTRLTVT.

The chain is built from TRBV20-1 and TRBJ2-1; checking the TCRdb D call of TRBD2 is not possible without DNA. Germline CDR1 DFQATT, CDR2 SNEGSKA (reference sequence). The length of the CDR3 is 15 residues. The CDR3 loop is CSARWPSGRSNEQFF.

V usage is TRBV24-1 and J usage is TRBJ2-1; the TRBD1 assignment by TCRdb is unverifiable without DNA. This CDR3 is built from 16 residues. CDR1 and CDR2 from the germline V gene are KGHDR and SFDVKD. The CDR3 region is CATSDPSGTGNNEQFF.

The chain employs TRBV21-1 and TRBJ2-1; TCRdb indicates TRBD1, and absent DNA this call remains unverified. TRBV21-1 is described as a pseudogene. The CDR3 extends over 16 amino acids. The CDR3 here is CASNERPRGSDNEQFF.

The chain carries TRBV6-2 or TRBV6-3 and TRBJ1-6; TCRdb indicates TRBD1, and absent DNA this call remains unverified. Germline V gene lookup returns CDR1 MNHEY and CDR2 SVGEGT. This CDR3 is built from 16 residues. The CDR3 loop reads CASSTLDRGYNSPLHF.

The chain recombines TRBV20-1 with TRBJ2-5; TCRdb proposes TRBD2, but this gene call is untestable without DNA. The CDR3 sequence is 16 residues long. Germline values: CDR1 DFQATT, CDR2 SNEGSKA (reference sequence). The CDR3 loop is CSARTSTSGLWETQYF.

The chain recombines TRBV6-4 with TRBJ1-1. The CDR3 contains 13 residues. Germline CDR1 is MRHNA and CDR2 is SNTAGT. CDR3 sequence: CASSDGDGTEAFF.

The chain has TRBV5-1 and TRBJ1-1; the D gene TCRdb calls, TRBD1, cannot be checked with no DNA. The CDR3 length is 13 residues. Germline V gene data show CDR1 as SGHRS and CDR2 as YFSETQ. The chain's CDR3 is CASSLGGETRAFF.

The V call is TRBV3-2, the J call TRBJ2-5; no DNA is available, so the TRBD2 call from TCRdb remains unchecked. TRBV3-2 counts as a pseudogene. The CDR3 runs to 15 residues. CDR3 sequence: CASSQGGGVRETQYF.

The chain carries TRBV15 and TRBJ2-5; TCRdb gives TRBD2 as the D gene, but with no DNA this cannot be confirmed. The CDR3 runs to 18 residues. The germline gives CDR1 LNHNV, CDR2 YYDKDF (reference sequence). This chain's CDR3 is CATSRDRPAAPLVGTQYF.